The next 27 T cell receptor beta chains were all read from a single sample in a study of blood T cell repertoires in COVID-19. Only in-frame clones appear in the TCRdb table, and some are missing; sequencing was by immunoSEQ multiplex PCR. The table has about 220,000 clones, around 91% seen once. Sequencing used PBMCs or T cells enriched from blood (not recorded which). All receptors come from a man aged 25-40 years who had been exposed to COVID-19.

The CDR3 spells CASSPPGQTYNYGYTF. The DNA for the CDR3 is TGTGCCAGCTCACCTCCGGGACAGACGTATAACTATGGCTACACCTTC. This rearrangement joins TRBV18 to TRBJ1-2; 7 nucleotides align to TRBD1. CDR1 is KGHSH and CDR2 is LQKENI in the germline V gene. The CDR3 runs 16 residues. After removal of 3 bases from V and 1 base from J, the junction contained 8 bases not matched to a gene.

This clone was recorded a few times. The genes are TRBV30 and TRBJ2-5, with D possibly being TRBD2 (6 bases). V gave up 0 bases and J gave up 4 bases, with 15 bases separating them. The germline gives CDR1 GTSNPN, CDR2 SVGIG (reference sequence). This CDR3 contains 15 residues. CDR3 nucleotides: TGTGCCTGGAGTGTAGGAGGGGACGGAGCAGAGACCCAGTACTTC. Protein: CAWSVGGDGAETQYF.

Here the CDR3 DNA reads TGTGCCAGTACTACGGGGGCCGGGGAGCTGTTTTTT. The encoded protein is CASTTGAGELFF. The chain joins TRBV19 to TRBJ2-2, with D perhaps TRBD2 (6 bases). Germline loops: CDR1 LNHDA, CDR2 SQIVND (reference sequence). The CDR3 is made up of 12 amino acids. V was trimmed by 7 bases and J by 6 bases, leaving 9 bases between them. The whole variable domain, remainder taken from reference TRBV19 and TRBJ2-2, is DGGITQSPKYLFRKEGQNVTLSCEQNLNHDAMYWYRQDPGQGLRLIYYSQIVNDFQKGDIAEGYSVSREKKESFPLTVTSAQKNPTAFYLCASTTGAGELFFGEGSRLTVL.

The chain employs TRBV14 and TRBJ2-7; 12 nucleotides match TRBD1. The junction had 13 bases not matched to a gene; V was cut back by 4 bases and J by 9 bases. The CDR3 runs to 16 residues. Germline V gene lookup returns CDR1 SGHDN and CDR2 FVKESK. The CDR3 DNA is TGTGCCAGCAGCCTTTTCCCGGGACAGGGGGCGCACGGGCAGTACTTC. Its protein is CASSLFPGQGAHGQYF.

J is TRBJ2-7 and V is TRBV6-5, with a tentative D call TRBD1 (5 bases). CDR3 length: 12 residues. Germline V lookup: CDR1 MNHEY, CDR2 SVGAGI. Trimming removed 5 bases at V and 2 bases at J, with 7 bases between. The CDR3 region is CASSQDTYEQYF. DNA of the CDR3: TGTGCCAGCAGTCAGGACACCTACGAGCAGTACTTC.

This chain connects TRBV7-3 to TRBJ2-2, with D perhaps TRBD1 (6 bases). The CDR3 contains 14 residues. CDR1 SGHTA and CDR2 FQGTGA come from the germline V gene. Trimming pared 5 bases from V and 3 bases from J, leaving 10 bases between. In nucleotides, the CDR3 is TGTGCCAGCAGCGCGGACAGCGACACCGGGGAGCTGTTTTTT. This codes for CASSADSDTGELFF.

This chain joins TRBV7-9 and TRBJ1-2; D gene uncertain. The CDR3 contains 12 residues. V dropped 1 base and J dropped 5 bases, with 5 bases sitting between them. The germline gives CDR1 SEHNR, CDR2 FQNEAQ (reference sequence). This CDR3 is CASSLGAYGYTF. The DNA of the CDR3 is TGTGCCAGCAGCTTAGGCGCGTATGGCTACACCTTC.

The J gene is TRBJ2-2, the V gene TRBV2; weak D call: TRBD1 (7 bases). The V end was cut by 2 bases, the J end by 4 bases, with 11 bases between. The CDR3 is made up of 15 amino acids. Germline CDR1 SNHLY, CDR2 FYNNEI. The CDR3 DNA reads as TGTGCCAGCAGTGAAACCAGGGGGGCCACCGGGGAGCTGTTTTTT. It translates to CASSETRGATGELFF.

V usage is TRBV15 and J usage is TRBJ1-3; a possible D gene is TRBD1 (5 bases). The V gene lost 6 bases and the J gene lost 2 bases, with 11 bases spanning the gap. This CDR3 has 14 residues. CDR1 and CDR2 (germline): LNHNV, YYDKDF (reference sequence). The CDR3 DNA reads TGTGCCACCAGTCCCGGGGGAACTGGAAACACCATATATTTT. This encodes CATSPGGTGNTIYF.

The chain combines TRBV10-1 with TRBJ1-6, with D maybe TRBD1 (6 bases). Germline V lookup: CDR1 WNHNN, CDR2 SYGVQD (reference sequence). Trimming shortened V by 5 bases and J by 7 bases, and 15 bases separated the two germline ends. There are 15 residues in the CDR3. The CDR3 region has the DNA TGCGCCAGCAGTTGGACAGTAGCCGTCAATTCACCCCTCCACTTT. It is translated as CASSWTVAVNSPLHF.

CDR3 bases: TGTGCCAGCAGCCCACTAGCGGGGGGAGGAGAGACCCAGTACTTC. Translation: CASSPLAGGGETQYF. This rearrangement joins TRBV13 to TRBJ2-5; TRBD2 matches at 12 bases. CDR1 PRHDT and CDR2 FYEKMQ come from the germline V gene (reference sequence). Trimming at V came to 5 bases and at J to 4 bases, leaving 5 bases not matched to a gene. CDR3 length equals 15 residues.

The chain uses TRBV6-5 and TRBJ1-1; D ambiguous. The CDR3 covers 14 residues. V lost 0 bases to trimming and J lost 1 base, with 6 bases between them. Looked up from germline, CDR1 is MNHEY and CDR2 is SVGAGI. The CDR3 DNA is TGTGCCAGCAGTTACTCTGCAGAGAACACTGAAGCTTTCTTT. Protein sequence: CASSYSAENTEAFF.

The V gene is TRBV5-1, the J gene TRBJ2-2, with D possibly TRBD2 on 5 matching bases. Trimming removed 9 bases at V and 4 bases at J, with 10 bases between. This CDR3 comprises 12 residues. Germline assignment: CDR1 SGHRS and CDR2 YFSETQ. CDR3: CATSGSTGELFF. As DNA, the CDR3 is TGCGCCACCTCGGGGTCCACCGGGGAGCTGTTTTTT.

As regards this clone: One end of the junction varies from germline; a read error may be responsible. CDR3 sequence reads: CASSLENPSTGSYSF. As DNA, the CDR3 is TGTGCCAGCAGTTTGGAAAATCCTTCGACAGGGTCATATTCATTT. The chain is built from TRBV6-2 or TRBV6-3 and TRBJ1-1, with TRBD1 identical over 7 bases. Per germline, CDR1 MNHEY and CDR2 SVGEGT. The CDR3 runs to 15 residues.

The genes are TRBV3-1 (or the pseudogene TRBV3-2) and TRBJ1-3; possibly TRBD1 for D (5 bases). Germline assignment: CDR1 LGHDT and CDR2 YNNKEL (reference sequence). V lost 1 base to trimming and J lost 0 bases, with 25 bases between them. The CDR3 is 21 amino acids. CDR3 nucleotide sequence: TGTGCCAGCAGCCAAGTTCTGTCCGGGACGGGGGGGGTCAGCTCTGGAAACACCATATATTTT. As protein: CASSQVLSGTGGVSSGNTIYF.

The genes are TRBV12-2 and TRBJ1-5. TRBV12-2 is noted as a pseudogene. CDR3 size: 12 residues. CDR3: CARLGGTQPQHF. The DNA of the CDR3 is TGTGCAAGACTGGGGGGAACGCAGCCCCAGCATTTT.

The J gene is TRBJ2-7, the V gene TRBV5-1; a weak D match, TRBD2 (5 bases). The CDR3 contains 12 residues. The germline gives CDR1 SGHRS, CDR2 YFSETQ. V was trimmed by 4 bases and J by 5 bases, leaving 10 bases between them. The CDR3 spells CASSGEGNEQYF. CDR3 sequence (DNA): TGCGCCAGCAGCGGAGAGGGCAACGAGCAGTACTTC. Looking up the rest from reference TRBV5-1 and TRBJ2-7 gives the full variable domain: KAGVTQTPRYLIKTRGQQVTLSCSPISGHRSVSWYQQTPGQGLQFLFEYFSETQRNKGNFPGRFSGRQFSNSRSEMNVSTLELGDSALYLCASSGEGNEQYFGPGTRLTVT.

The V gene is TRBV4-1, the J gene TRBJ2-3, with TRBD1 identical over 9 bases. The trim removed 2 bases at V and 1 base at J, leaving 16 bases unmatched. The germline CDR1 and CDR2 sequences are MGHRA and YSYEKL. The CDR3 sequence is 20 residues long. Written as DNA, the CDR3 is TGCGCCAGCAGCCAATTCGGGACAGGGATGGACGGGGGAGGCACAGATACGCAGTATTTT. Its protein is CASSQFGTGMDGGGTDTQYF.

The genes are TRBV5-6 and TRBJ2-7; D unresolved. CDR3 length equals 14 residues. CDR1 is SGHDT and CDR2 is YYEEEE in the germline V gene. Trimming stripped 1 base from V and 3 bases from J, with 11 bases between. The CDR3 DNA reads TGTGCCAGCAGCTTGTCCCTCGGGTTCTACGAGCAGTACTTC. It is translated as CASSLSLGFYEQYF.

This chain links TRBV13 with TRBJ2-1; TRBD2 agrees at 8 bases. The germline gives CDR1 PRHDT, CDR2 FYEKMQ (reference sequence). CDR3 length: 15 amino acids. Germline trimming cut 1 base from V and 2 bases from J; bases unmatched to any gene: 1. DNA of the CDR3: TGTGCCAGCAGCTTAGAACTAGCGGCCTACAATGAGCAGTTCTTC. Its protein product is CASSLELAAYNEQFF.

As DNA, the CDR3 is TGTGCCACCAGCAGAGATCTACCGTCCACCGGGGAGCTGTTTTTT. Amino acid sequence: CATSRDLPSTGELFF. The genes are TRBV15 and TRBJ2-2; unclear D gene. Per the germline V gene, CDR1 is LNHNV and CDR2 is YYDKDF (reference sequence). The V end lost 0 bases, the J end lost 4 bases, and 9 bases lay between the germline ends. The length of the CDR3 is 15 residues.

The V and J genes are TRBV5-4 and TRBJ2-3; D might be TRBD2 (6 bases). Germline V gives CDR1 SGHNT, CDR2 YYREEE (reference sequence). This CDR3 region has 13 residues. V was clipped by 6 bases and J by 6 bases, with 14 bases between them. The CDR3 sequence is CASTPGGVDTQYF. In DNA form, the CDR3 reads TGTGCCAGCACCCCCGGAGGGGTGGATACGCAGTATTTT. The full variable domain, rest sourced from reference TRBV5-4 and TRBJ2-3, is ETGVTQSPTHLIKTRGQQVTLRCSSQSGHNTVSWYQQALGQGPQFIFQYYREEENGRGNFPPRFSGLQFPNYSSELNVNALELDDSALYLCASTPGGVDTQYFGPGTRLTVL.

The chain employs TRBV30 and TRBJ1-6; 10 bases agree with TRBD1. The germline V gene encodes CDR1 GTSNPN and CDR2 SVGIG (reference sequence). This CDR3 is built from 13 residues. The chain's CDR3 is CANNRDRGSPLHF. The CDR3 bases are TGTGCTAATAACCGGGACAGGGGCTCACCCCTCCACTTT. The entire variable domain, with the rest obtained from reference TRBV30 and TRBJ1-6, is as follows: SQTIHQWPATLVQPVGSPLSLECTVEGTSNPNLYWYRQAAGRGLQLLFYSVGIGQISSEVPQNLSASRPQDRQFILSSKKLLLSDSGFYLCANNRDRGSPLHFGNGTRLTVT.

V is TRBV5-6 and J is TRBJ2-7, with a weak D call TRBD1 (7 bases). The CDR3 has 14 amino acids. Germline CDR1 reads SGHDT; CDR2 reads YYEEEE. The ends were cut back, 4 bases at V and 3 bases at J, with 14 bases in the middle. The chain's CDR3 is CASSRRGTDYEQYF. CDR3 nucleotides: TGTGCCAGCAGCCGACGCGGGACAGACTACGAGCAGTACTTC.

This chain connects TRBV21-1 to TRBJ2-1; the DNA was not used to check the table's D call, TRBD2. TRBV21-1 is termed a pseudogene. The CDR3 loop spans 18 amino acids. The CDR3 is CASSKGWVTMGLSDEQFF. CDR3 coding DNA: TGTGCCAGCAGCAAAGGATGGGTTACCATGGGACTGTCAGATGAGCAGTTCTTC.

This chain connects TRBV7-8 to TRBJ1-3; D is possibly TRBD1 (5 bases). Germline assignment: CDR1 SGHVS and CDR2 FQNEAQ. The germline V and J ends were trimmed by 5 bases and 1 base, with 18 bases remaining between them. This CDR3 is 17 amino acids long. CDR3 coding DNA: TGTGCCAGCAGCCCATTATTAACTGGGGGGTCTGGAAACACCATATATTTT. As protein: CASSPLLTGGSGNTIYF.

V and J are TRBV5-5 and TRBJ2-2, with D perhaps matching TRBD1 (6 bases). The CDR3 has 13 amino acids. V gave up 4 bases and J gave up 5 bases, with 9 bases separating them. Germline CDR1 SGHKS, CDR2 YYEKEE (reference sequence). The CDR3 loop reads CASSRQATGELFF. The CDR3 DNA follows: TGTGCCAGCAGCCGACAGGCAACCGGGGAGCTGTTTTTT. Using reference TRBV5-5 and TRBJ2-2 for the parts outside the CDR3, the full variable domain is DAGVTQSPTHLIKTRGQQVTLRCSPISGHKSVSWYQQVLGQGPQFIFQYYEKEERGRGNFPDRFSARQFPNYSSELNVNALLLGDSALYLCASSRQATGELFFGEGSRLTVL.